Here is one TCR beta chain with its context. The data were taken from a study of blood T cell repertoires in COVID-19. Background on the study: Sites in the United States, Italy and Spain provided acute and convalescent COVID-19 samples. The analysed material was cDNA or gDNA that came from T cells, B-cell-depleted T cells, or PBMCs.

Per the original methods: Reference gene primer amplification gave estimated nucleated cell counts. The method was immunoSEQ multiplex PCR; TCRdb's version includes in-frame clones alone and lacks a portion of them. The V and J calls and the clone size are those of that table, but D and trimming were determined from the DNA. The sample contains over 95,000 clones, roughly 91% of which appear only once. CDR1 is SGHNT and CDR2 is YYREEE in the germline V gene (reference sequence). The CDR3 sequence is 13 residues long. V shed 5 bases and J shed 5 bases, with 13 bases lying between them. The sample was peripheral blood. The clonotype originates from a human donor with acute or convalescent COVID-19. The donor label of this sample is uncertain. V is TRBV5-4 and J is TRBJ1-2; no definite D call. CDR3 protein: CASSKGDEYGYTF. The CDR3 region has the DNA TGTGCCAGCAGTAAGGGAGATGAGTATGGCTACACCTTC.